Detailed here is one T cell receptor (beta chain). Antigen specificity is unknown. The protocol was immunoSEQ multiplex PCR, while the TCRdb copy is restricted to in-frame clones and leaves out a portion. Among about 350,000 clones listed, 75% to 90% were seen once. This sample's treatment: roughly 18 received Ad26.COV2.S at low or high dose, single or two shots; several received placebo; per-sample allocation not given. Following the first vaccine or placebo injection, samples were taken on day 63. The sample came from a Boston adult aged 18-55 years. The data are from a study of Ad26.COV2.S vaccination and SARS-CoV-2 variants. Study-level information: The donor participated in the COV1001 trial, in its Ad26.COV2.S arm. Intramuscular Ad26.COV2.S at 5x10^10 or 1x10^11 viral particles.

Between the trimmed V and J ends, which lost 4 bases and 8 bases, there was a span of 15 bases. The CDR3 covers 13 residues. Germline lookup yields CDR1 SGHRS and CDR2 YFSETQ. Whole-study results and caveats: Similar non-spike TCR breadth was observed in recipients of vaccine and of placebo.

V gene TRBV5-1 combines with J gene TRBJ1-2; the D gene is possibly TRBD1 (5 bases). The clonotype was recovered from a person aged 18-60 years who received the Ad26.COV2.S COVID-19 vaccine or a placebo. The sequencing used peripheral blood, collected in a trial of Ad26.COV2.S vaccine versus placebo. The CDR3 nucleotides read TGCGCCAGCAGCAGGGGAGGGGCAGAGGGCTACACCTTC. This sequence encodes CASSRGGAEGYTF.